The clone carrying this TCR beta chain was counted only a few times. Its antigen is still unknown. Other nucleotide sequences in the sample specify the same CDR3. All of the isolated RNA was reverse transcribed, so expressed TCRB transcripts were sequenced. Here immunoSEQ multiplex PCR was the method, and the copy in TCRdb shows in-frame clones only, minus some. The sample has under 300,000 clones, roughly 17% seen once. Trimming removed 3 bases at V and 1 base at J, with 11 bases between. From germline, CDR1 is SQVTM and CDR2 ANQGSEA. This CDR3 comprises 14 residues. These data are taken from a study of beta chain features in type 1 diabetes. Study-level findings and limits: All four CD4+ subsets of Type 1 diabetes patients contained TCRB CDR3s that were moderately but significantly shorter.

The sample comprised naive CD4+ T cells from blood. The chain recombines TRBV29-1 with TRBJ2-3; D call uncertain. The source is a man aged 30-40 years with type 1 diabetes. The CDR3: CSVDGRAGTDTQYF. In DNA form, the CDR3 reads TGCAGCGTTGACGGCCGGGCCGGCACAGATACGCAGTATTTT.